This T cell receptor beta chain stems from a study of T cell responses to AZD1222 COVID-19 vaccine. Method: immunoSEQ multiplex PCR; TCRdb's copy keeps in-frame clones and lacks some. In the table there are more than 90,000 clones, 88% of which are singletons. Germline values: CDR1 MGHRA, CDR2 YSYEKL. The CDR3 loop spans 18 amino acids. Trimming cost V 6 bases and J 0 bases; bases outside gene matches: 10. This TCR came from an adult who received the AZD1222 COVID-19 vaccine. Specimen: peripheral blood, collected 28 days after the second AZD1222 dose. This sequence joins TRBV4-1 and TRBJ2-3; TRBD2 matches 12 bases. CDR3 sequence reads: CASRKLAGGTTSTDTQYF. CDR3 coding DNA: TGCGCCAGCAGAAAACTAGCGGGAGGAACTACTAGCACAGATACGCAGTATTTT.